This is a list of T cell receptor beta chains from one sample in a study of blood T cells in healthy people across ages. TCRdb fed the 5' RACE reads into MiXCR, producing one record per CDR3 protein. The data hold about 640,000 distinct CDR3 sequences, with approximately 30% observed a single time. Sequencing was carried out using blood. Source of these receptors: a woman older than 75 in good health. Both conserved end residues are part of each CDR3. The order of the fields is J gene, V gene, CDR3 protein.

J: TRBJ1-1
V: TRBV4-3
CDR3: CASSQAARVGGNTEAFF

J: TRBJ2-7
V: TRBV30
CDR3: CAWGDLAEDEQYF

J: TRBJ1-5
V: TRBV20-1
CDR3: CSANHIGGSGQPQHF

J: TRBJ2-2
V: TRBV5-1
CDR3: CASSLEGVGELFF

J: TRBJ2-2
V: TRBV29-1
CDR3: CSVRVGANTGELFF

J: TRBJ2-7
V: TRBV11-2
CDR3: CASSLDRVLYEQYF

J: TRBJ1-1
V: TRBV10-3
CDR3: CAISEIAGGSTEAFF

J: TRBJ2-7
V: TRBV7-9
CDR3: CASSQTGSSYEQYF

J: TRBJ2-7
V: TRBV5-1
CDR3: CASSIDPDYEQYF

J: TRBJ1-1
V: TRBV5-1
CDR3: CASSLASGVGSTEAFF

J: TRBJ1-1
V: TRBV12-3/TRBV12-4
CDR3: CASSFRPEAEAFF

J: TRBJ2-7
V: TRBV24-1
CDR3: CATSETGPGNEQYF

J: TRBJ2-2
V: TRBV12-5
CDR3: CASGLGPSTGELFF

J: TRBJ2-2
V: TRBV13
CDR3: CASSLALGANTGELFF

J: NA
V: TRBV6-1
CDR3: CASTHLIAYEQYF

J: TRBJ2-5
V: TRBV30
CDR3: CAWSRNRGIGETQYF

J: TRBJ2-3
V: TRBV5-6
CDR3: CASSLGGSGTDTQYF

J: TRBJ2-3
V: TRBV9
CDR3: CASSAVAGASTDTQYF

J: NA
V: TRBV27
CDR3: CASIFYNEQYF

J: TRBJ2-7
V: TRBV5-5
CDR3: CASSLEGGLPYEQYF

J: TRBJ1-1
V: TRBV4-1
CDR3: CASSHRVTPGQRNTEAFF

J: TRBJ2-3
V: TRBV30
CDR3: CAWSETRNTDTQYF

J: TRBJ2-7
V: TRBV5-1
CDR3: CASSLEWRQAPYEQYF

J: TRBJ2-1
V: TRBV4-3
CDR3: CASSPLAGLPPDSYNEQFF

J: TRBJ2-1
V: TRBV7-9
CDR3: CASSQTRGGQGEQFF

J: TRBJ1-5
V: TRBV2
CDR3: CASSAVGYSNQPQHF

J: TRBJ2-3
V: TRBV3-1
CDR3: CASNKELPDTQYF

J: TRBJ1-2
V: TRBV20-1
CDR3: CSAERGVSGYTF

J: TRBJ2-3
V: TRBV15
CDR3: CATSRDWSVGTDTQYF

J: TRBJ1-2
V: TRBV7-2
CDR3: CASSLGLALPYGYTF

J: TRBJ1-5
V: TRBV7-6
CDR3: CASSLTSRTGSNQPQHF

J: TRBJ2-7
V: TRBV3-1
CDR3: CASSLVAGGPYDEQYF

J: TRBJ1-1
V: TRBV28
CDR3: CASSLAFGGRGPNTEAFF

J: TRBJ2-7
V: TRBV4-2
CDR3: CAGSQETGMGEQYF